A selection of T cell receptor beta chains follows, all from one sample in a study of control samples from healthy donors and cancer patients. Produced via immunoSEQ multiplex PCR; TCRdb's table is partial and in-frame only. There are 65,000 to 100,000 clones in the sample; roughly 86% occur only once, and roughly 20% lies in the top ten. The sequencing input was blood. The receptors come from a man aged 50-60 years in good health. The CDR3 runs from the conserved cysteine through the conserved F or W. A D gene is named only where the DNA matches it firmly. Not all rows give a size; the values are once, few, many and, for expanded clones, a class.

size,length,V,D,J,DNA,CDR3
.,12,TRBV10-3,.,TRBJ1-2,TGTGCCATCAGTGAGTCTAACTATGGCTACACCTTC,CAISESNYGYTF
.,14,TRBV14,.,TRBJ2-7,TGTGCCAGCAGCCAAGCGGGGCCCGCCTACGAGCAGTACTTC,CASSQAGPAYEQYF
.,16,TRBV4-2,TRBD1,TRBJ2-7,TGTGCCAGCAGCCAACAAAAGGGGGCCGGAACCTACGAGCAGTACTTC,CASSQQKGAGTYEQYF
.,13,TRBV2,.,TRBJ2-2,TGTGCCAGCAGTGAAGTGGCTGCCGGGGAGCTGTTTTTT,CASSEVAAGELFF
.,15,TRBV24-1,TRBD1,TRBJ1-2,TGTGCCACCAGTGATCAGACAGGGGGCAATCTCGGCTACACCTTC,CATSDQTGGNLGYTF
.,14,TRBV10-1,TRBD1,TRBJ2-2,TGCGCCAGCAGTGAATTACAGGGGGACGGGGAGCTGTTTTTT,CASSELQGDGELFF
once,14,TRBV18,.,TRBJ2-7,TGTGCCAGCTCACCATCAGTCCAGGGGCGCGAGCAGTACTTC,CASSPSVQGREQYF
.,13,TRBV28,.,TRBJ1-4,TGTGCCAGCAGTTTTCGGGGGGCGGTGAAACTGTTTTTT,CASSFRGAVKLFF
.,12,TRBV29-1,.,TRBJ1-1,TGCAGTCTTGAGGGTTTCTTAACTGAAGCTTTCTTT,CSLEGFLTEAFF
.,15,TRBV29-1,.,TRBJ1-4,TGCAGCGTTGAAGGGAGGGATACAGTGGGTGAAAAACTGTTTTTT,CSVEGRDTVGEKLFF
.,14,TRBV9,.,TRBJ2-7,TGTGCCAGCAGCGAGGTCCCGGGTGCCTACGAGCAGTACTTC,CASSEVPGAYEQYF
.,17,TRBV9,TRBD1,TRBJ1-2,TGTGCCAGCAGCTCTCTCGGGACAGACCTTCTTCTTCGAGGCTACACCTTC,CASSSLGTDLLLRGYTF
once,14,TRBV7-8,.,TRBJ2-5,TGTGCCAGCAGCTTACGAGGGGCGGGGGAGACCCAGTACTTC,CASSLRGAGETQYF
.,13,TRBV18,.,TRBJ1-1,TGTGCCAGCTCCCAGGGACAGAACACTGAAGCTTTCTTT,CASSQGQNTEAFF
.,15,TRBV6-5,.,TRBJ1-1,TGTGCCAGCAGTACTATCAGGGGCGGGAACACTGAAGCTTTCTTT,CASSTIRGGNTEAFF
.,14,TRBV19,.,TRBJ2-2,TGTGCCAGTACCGAGGCAGGGATAGACGGGGAGCTGTTTTTT,CASTEAGIDGELFF
.,15,TRBV18,.,TRBJ2-3,TGTGCCAGCTCACCCCTTGCAGGCCGGGTAGATACGCAGTATTTT,CASSPLAGRVDTQYF
few,16,TRBV11-1,.,TRBJ2-5,TGTGCCAGCAGCCCAGGGGACCTAAGGGGTGAAGAGACCCAGTACTTC,CASSPGDLRGEETQYF
.,15,TRBV19,TRBD1,TRBJ1-5,TGTGCCAGTAGTCCTAGACAGGGGGCAAATCAGCCCCAGCATTTT,CASSPRQGANQPQHF
once,15,TRBV19,TRBD1,TRBJ1-1,TGTGCCAGTATGCGCAAGGGGGCGCGGGGCACTGAAGCTTTCTTT,CASMRKGARGTEAFF
few,16,TRBV6-2/TRBV6-3,TRBD2,TRBJ2-3,TGTGCCAGCAGTTACTCGAGAGCGGGGGGCACAGATACGCAGTATTTT,CASSYSRAGGTDTQYF
.,16,TRBV4-3,TRBD2,TRBJ2-3,TGCGCCAGCAGCCGGGAACTAGCGGGGGGGCCGGATACGCAGTATTTT,CASSRELAGGPDTQYF
.,14,TRBV3-1/TRBV3-2,TRBD1,TRBJ1-2,TGTGCCAGCAGCCAAGACTGGACAGGCCGTGGCTACACCTTC,CASSQDWTGRGYTF
.,15,TRBV2,.,TRBJ2-2,TGTGCCAGCAGTGTTGGGGGACACTACACCGGGGAGCTGTTTTTT,CASSVGGHYTGELFF
.,14,TRBV15,TRBD1,TRBJ1-1,TGTGCCACCAGCAGGGCTGGACAGGCCCCTGAAGCTTTCTTT,CATSRAGQAPEAFF
.,14,TRBV27,.,TRBJ2-5,TGTGCCAGCAGCACCACAGGGAGCGGAGAGACCCAGTACTTC,CASSTTGSGETQYF
.,13,TRBV7-8,.,TRBJ1-1,TGTGCCAGCAGCTTAAAGGGTGAAACTGAAGCTTTCTTT,CASSLKGETEAFF
.,13,TRBV19,.,TRBJ2-7,TGTGCCAGTAGTTTGCGGGACAACTACGAGCAGTACTTC,CASSLRDNYEQYF
.,13,TRBV5-1,.,TRBJ2-5,TGCGCCAGCAGCTTACGGGGGAGGGAGACCCAGTACTTC,CASSLRGRETQYF
.,14,TRBV7-6,.,TRBJ1-1,TGTGCCAGCAGCCGGGGTGGGGAGGGGACTGAAGCTTTCTTT,CASSRGGEGTEAFF
.,16,TRBV15,.,TRBJ2-1,TGTGCCACCAGCAGTACGGGAGACTACGCCTACAATGAGCAGTTCTTC,CATSSTGDYAYNEQFF
once,14,TRBV6-2/TRBV6-3,.,TRBJ1-5,TGTGCCAGCAGTGATAGGACAGTCAATCAGCCCCAGCATTTT,CASSDRTVNQPQHF
.,13,TRBV18,.,TRBJ1-1,TGTGCCAGCTCGCAGGGGATGAACACTGAAGCTTTCTTT,CASSQGMNTEAFF
.,13,TRBV7-9,TRBD1,TRBJ1-4,TGTGCCAGTGAGGGGGCTGCTAATGAAAAACTGTTTTTT,CASEGAANEKLFF
.,14,TRBV29-1,TRBD1,TRBJ1-2,TGCAGCGTTGAAGACCGACAGGGGGTGTATGGCTACACCTTC,CSVEDRQGVYGYTF
.,15,TRBV24-1,.,TRBJ2-3,TGTGCCACCAGTGATCTGGGGACTAGCACAGATACGCAGTATTTT,CATSDLGTSTDTQYF
medium-sized,15,TRBV2,.,TRBJ2-2,TGTGCCAGCAGTGAAATCCAGGGCGTTCGAGGGGAGCTGTTTTTT,CASSEIQGVRGELFF
.,14,TRBV6-4,.,TRBJ1-5,TGTGCCAGCAGTCCTATCGACCGGGACACCCCCCAGCATTTT,CASSPIDRDTPQHF
medium-sized,13,TRBV6-2/TRBV6-3,.,TRBJ1-1,TGTGCCAGCAGTTTAGCGCTGAACACTGAAGCTTTCTTT,CASSLALNTEAFF
.,13,TRBV12-5,.,TRBJ2-5,TGTGCTAGTGGGTTAAATCGGTTGGAGACCCAGTACTTC,CASGLNRLETQYF
.,15,TRBV2,.,TRBJ1-2,TGTGCCAGCAGACCCCACAGGGAAGATAGCTATGGCTACACCTTC,CASRPHREDSYGYTF
.,15,TRBV2,TRBD1,TRBJ2-4,TGTGCCAGCGGACAGGGGAGTTTTTCCAAAAACATTCAGTACTTC,CASGQGSFSKNIQYF
few,16,TRBV19,TRBD1,TRBJ1-6,TGTGCCAGTAGTGCCCTGGGACAGGGCGGAAATTCACCCCTCCACTTT,CASSALGQGGNSPLHF
.,13,TRBV5-1,.,TRBJ1-2,TGCGCCAGCAGCTTGGGGCAGGGATTCGGCTACACCTTC,CASSLGQGFGYTF
.,15,TRBV2,TRBD2,TRBJ2-5,TGTGCCAGCCGCCCAACTAGCGGGGGCCAAGAGACCCAGTACTTC,CASRPTSGGQETQYF
.,15,TRBV30,.,TRBJ2-1,TGTGCCTGGAGTGACGAGACTAGTGCGGGTAATGAGCAGTTCTTC,CAWSDETSAGNEQFF